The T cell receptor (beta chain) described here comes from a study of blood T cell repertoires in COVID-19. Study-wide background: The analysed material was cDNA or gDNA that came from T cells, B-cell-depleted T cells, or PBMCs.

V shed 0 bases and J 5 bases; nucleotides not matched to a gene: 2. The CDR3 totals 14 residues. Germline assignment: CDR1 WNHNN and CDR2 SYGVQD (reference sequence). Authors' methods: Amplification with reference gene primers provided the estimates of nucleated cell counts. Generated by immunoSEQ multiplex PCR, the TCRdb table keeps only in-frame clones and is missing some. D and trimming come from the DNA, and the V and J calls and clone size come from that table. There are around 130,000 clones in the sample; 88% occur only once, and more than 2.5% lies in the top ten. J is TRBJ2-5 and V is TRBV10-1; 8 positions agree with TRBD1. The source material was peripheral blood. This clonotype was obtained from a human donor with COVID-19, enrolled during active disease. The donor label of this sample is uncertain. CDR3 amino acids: CASSESTGVETQYF. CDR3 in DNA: TGCGCCAGCAGTGAGTCGACAGGGGTTGAGACCCAGTACTTC.